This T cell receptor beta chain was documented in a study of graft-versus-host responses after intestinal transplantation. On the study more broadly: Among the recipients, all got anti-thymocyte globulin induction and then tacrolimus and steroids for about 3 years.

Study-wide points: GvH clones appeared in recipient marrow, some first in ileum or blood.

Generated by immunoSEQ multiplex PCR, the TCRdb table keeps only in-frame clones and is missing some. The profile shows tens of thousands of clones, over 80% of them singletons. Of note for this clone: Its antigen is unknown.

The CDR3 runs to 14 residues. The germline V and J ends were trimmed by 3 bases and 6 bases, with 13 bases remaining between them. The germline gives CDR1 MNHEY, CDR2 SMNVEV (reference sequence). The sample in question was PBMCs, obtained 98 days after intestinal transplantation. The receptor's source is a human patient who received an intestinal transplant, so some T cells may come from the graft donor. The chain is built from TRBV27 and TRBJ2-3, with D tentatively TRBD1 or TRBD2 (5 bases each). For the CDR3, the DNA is TGTGCCAGCAGTTTCGCCGGGGCTGAGGATACGCAGTATTTT. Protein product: CASSFAGAEDTQYF.